This T cell receptor (beta chain) stems from a study of blood T cell repertoires in COVID-19. Whole-study context: Sites in the United States, Italy and Spain provided acute and convalescent COVID-19 samples. PBMCs, B-cell-depleted T cells, or T cells provided the cDNA or gDNA that made up the material.

The method was immunoSEQ multiplex PCR; TCRdb's version includes in-frame clones alone and lacks a portion of them. The table records some 260,000 clones, 75% to 90% of them present only once. This clone was seen a single time. Each participant's cohort was designated according to participant-reported clinical history. After removal of 4 bases from V and 0 bases from J, the junction contained 9 bases not matched to a gene. The germline CDR1 and CDR2 sequences are LGHNA and YSLEER. This CDR3 contains 17 residues. The TCR originated in a woman in her 30s with acute COVID-19. The chain combines TRBV4-3 with TRBJ2-1; 7 nucleotides match TRBD2. Sample: PBMCs or T cells enriched from blood (not recorded which). CDR3 coding DNA: TGCGCCAGCAGCCGCCTTGGAGCGGGAAGCTCCTACAATGAGCAGTTCTTC. It translates to CASSRLGAGSSYNEQFF.